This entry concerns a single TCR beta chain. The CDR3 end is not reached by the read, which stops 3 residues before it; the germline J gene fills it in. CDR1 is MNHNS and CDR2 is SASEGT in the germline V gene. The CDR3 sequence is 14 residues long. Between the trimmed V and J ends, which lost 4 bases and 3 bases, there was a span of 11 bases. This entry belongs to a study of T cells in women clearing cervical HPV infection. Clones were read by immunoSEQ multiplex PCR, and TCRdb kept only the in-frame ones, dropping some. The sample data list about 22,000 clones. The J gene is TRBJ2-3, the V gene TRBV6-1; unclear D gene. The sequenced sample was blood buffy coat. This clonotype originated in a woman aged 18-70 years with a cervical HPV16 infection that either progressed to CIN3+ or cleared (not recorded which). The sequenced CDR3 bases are TGTGCCAGCAGTGTGGCGGTGAATACAGATACG. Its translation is CASSVAVNTDT. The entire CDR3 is CASSVAVNTDTQYF.